A selection of T cell receptor beta chains follows, all from one sample in a study of molecular identifiers for immune sequencing clone quantification. Each CDR3 protein is one row after TCRdb ran MiXCR on the PCR reads. The sample shows roughly 320,000 distinct CDR3 sequences, 20% to 25% of them seen only once. Sequencing was done on a sample of naive CD8+ T cells from blood, with Jurkat cell RNA spiked in. The receptors stem from a human donor in good health. Some libraries in this study had Jurkat cell RNA spiked in. Each CDR3 is given with its conserved first and last residue. The D gene is left open where the match is weak. Clone size is stated in some rows and not others, as once, few, many or a class when expanded.

>TRBV28|-|TRBJ2-7|many
CASSLMLYEQYF
TGTGCCAGCAGTTTAATGCTATACGAGCAGTACTTC
>TRBV7-9|-|TRBJ1-1|-
CASSLGDNTEALF
TGTGCCAGCAGCTTAGGGGATAACACTGAAGCTCTCTTT
>TRBV7-9|TRBD2|TRBJ2-1|many
CASSPRSSGGYNEQFF
TGTGCCAGCAGCCCAAGGTCCAGCGGGGGATACAATGAGCAGTTCTTC
>TRBV6-2/TRBV6-3|TRBD2|TRBJ2-7|-
CASSNWDYSYEQYF
TGTGCCAGCAGTAACTGGGACTACTCCTACGAGCAGTACTTC
>TRBV30|-|TRBJ2-3|-
CAWSVMGPPDTQYF
TGTGCCTGGAGTGTAATGGGGCCCCCGGATACGCAGTATTTT
>TRBV6-6|-|TRBJ2-2|many
CASSPEYPNTGELFF
TGTGCCAGCAGTCCGGAGTACCCGAACACCGGGGAGCTGTTTTTT
>TRBV27|-|TRBJ2-7|many
CASRKGMTSSYEQYF
TGTGCCAGCCGAAAAGGCATGACGAGCTCCTACGAGCAGTACTTC
>TRBV4-3|TRBD2|TRBJ2-3|-
CASSPWTSGGPGADTQYF
TGCGCCAGCAGCCCGTGGACTAGCGGGGGTCCCGGGGCAGATACGCAGTATTTT
>TRBV7-9|TRBD2|TRBJ2-1|many
CASSPLAGNEQFF
TGTGCCAGCAGCCCCTTAGCGGGTAATGAGCAGTTCTTC
>TRBV30|TRBD1|TRBJ2-7|many
CAWSPTGGTYEQYF
TGTGCCTGGAGTCCGACAGGGGGAACCTACGAGCAGTACTTC
>TRBV11-2|-|TRBJ2-3|many
CASSLPHTQYF
TGTGCCAGCAGCTTACCGCATACGCAGTATTTT
>TRBV12-3/TRBV12-4|TRBD1|TRBJ2-7|few
CASSRQGPIFPYEQYF
TGTGCCAGCAGTAGACAGGGTCCCATCTTTCCCTACGAGCAGTACTTC
>TRBV24-1|-|TRBJ1-5|many
CATSDSYSNQPQHF
TGTGCCACCAGTGACTCGTATAGCAATCAGCCCCAGCATTTT
>TRBV19|-|TRBJ1-5|-
CASSTTAYSNQPQHF
TGTGCCAGTAGTACGACAGCTTATAGCAATCAGCCCCAGCATTTT
>TRBV12-5|-|TRBJ1-1|few
CASGPDALAEAFF
TGTGCTAGTGGTCCGGACGCACTGGCTGAAGCTTTCTTT
>TRBV30|-|TRBJ1-3|-
CAWSENTIYF
TGTGCCTGGAGCGAAAACACCATATATTTT
>TRBV28|-|TRBJ2-5|many
CASSSLYLGEKQETQYF
TGTGCCAGCAGTTCTCTATACCTGGGGGAGAAACAAGAGACCCAGTACTTC
>TRBV7-9|TRBD2|TRBJ2-3|many
CASSLTGLSTDTQYF
TGTGCCAGCAGCTTAACGGGACTAAGCACAGATACGCAGTATTTT
>TRBV9|TRBD1|TRBJ1-1|few
CASSVAGTGYMNTEAFF
TGTGCCAGCAGCGTAGCGGGGACAGGGTACATGAACACTGAAGCTTTCTTT
>TRBV27|TRBD1|TRBJ2-7|few
CASSLHGTEAYEQYF
TGTGCCAGCAGTCTCCACGGGACAGAAGCCTACGAGCAGTACTTC
>TRBV6-5|-|TRBJ1-2|many
CASSWGSHYGYTF
TGTGCCAGCAGTTGGGGAAGTCACTATGGCTACACCTTC
>TRBV9|-|TRBJ2-7|-
CASSVEGRGDYEQYF
TGTGCCAGCAGCGTAGAAGGCAGGGGGGACTACGAGCAGTACTTC
>TRBV15|-|TRBJ1-5|many
CATSQVWGSNQPQHF
TGTGCCACCAGCCAAGTATGGGGGAGCAATCAGCCCCAGCATTTT
>TRBV5-4|-|TRBJ2-3|many
CASSEITDTQYF
TGTGCCAGCAGCGAGATCACAGATACGCAGTATTTT
>TRBV7-2|-|TRBJ2-3|many
CASSQWGGDTQYF
TGTGCCAGCAGCCAGTGGGGAGGCGATACGCAGTATTTT
>TRBV11-2|-|TRBJ2-7|few
CASSLAGPSYEQYF
TGTGCCAGCAGCTTGGCGGGACCCTCCTACGAGCAGTACTTC
>TRBV18|-|TRBJ2-7|few
CASSPGTNKYEQYF
TGTGCCAGCTCACCCGGGACAAACAAATACGAGCAGTACTTC
>TRBV6-5|TRBD1|TRBJ2-3|many
CASSVPGQGVVTDTQYF
TGTGCCAGCAGTGTACCGGGACAGGGGGTTGTCACAGATACGCAGTATTTT
>TRBV6-2/TRBV6-3|-|TRBJ1-2|-
CASSFHPNYGYTF
TGTGCCAGCAGTTTTCACCCTAACTATGGCTACACCTTC
>TRBV7-9|-|TRBJ2-7|many
CASTDYSSYEQYF
TGTGCCAGCACCGACTATTCCTCCTACGAGCAGTACTTC
>TRBV6-2/TRBV6-3|TRBD1|TRBJ1-1|-
CASRKATGGDGTEAFF
TGTGCCAGCAGGAAAGCTACAGGGGGCGACGGCACTGAAGCTTTCTTT
>TRBV7-9|TRBD2|TRBJ2-1|many
CASSSDTSGGPKNNEQFF
TGTGCCAGCAGTTCGGATACTAGCGGGGGCCCCAAGAACAATGAGCAGTTCTTC
>TRBV29-1|-|TRBJ2-1|many
CSVAIGEQFF
TGCAGCGTTGCTATAGGTGAGCAGTTCTTC
>TRBV30|-|TRBJ2-7|many
CAWSERATYEQYF
TGTGCCTGGAGCGAGAGGGCTACCTACGAGCAGTACTTC
>TRBV30|-|TRBJ2-7|many
CAWSWVGHEQYF
TGTGCCTGGAGTTGGGTGGGCCACGAGCAGTACTTC